This TCR beta chain was identified during a study of cytomegalovirus exposure and HLA in healthy donors. The CDR3 has 15 amino acids. After removal of 6 bases from V and 4 bases from J, the junction contained 7 bases not matched to a gene. From germline, CDR1 is MDHEN and CDR2 SYDVKM. Primers: 60 Vbeta forward and 13 Jbeta reverse. TCRdb keeps only in-frame clones here, not all; method: immunoSEQ multiplex PCR. The top ten hold around 2.3% of the sample, which has over 150,000 clones, over 70% seen once. Source material: PBMCs. The TCR comes from a young man in good health and CMV-seronegative. The chain is built from TRBV28 and TRBJ2-3; 10 nucleotides align to TRBD2. The CDR3 region is CASSTSGGESDTQYF. CDR3 nucleotide sequence: TGTGCCAGCAGCACCAGCGGGGGGGAATCAGATACGCAGTATTTT.